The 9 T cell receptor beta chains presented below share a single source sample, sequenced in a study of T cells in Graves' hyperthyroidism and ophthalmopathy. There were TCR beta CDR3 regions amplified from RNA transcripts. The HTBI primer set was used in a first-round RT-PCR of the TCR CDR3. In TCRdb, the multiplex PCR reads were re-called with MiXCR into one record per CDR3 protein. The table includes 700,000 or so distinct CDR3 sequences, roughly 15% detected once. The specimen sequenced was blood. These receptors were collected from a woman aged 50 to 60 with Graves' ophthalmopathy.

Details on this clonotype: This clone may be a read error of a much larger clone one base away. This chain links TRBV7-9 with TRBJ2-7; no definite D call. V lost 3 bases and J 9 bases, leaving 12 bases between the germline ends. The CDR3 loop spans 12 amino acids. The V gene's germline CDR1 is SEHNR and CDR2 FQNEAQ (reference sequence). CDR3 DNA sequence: TGTGCCAGCAGCTTGGACCTACCCGTGCAGTACTTC. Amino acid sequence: CASSLDLPVQYF. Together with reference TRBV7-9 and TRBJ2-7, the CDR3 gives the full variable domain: DTGVSQNPRHKITKRGQNVTFRCDPISEHNRLYWYRQTLGQGPEFLTYFQNEAQLEKSRLLSDRFSAERPKGSFSTLEIQRTEQGDSAMYLCASSLDLPVQYFGPGTRLTVT.

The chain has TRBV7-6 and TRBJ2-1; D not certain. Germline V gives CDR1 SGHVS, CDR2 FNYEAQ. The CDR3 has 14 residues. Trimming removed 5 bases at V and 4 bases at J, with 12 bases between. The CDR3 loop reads CASSPRRLYNEQFF. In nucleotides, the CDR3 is TGTGCCAGCAGCCCTCGGCGGTTGTACAATGAGCAGTTCTTC.

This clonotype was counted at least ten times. The CDR3 coding sequence is TGTGCCAGCAGCTTAGAAAGATTCGGGAGGATGTACGAGCAGTACTTC. Translated: CASSLERFGRMYEQYF. The V and J genes are TRBV7-2 and TRBJ2-7, with TRBD2 matching over 7 bases. V gave up 1 base and J gave up 4 bases; unmatched junction bases: 10. The CDR3 sequence is 16 residues long. Germline assignment: CDR1 SGHTA and CDR2 FQGNSA.

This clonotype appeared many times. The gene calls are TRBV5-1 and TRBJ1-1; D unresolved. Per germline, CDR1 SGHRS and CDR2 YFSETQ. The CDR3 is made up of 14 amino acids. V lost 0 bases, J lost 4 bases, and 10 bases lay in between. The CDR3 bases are TGCGCCAGCAGCTTGGAAGGAGGAACCACTGAAGCTTTCTTT. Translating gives CASSLEGGTTEAFF.

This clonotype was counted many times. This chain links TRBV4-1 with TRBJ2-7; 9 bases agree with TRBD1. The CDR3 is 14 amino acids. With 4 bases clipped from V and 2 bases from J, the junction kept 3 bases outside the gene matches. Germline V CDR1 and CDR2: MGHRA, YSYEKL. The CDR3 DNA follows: TGCGCCAGCAGCCGACAGGGGGAGACCTACGAGCAGTACTTC. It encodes CASSRQGETYEQYF.

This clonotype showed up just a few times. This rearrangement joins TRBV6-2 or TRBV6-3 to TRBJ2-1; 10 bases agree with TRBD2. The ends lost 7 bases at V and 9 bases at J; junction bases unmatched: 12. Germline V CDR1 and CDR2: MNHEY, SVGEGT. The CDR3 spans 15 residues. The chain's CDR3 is CASTIAGGGYGEQFF. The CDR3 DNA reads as TGTGCCAGCACTATAGCGGGAGGAGGGTACGGTGAGCAGTTCTTC.

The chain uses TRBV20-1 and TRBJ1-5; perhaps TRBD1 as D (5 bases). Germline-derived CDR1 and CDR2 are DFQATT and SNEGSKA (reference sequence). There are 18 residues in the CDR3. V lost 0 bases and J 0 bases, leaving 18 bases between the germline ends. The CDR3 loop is CSARDESGEPYSNQPQHF. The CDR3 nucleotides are TGCAGTGCTAGAGATGAGTCGGGGGAACCCTATAGCAATCAGCCCCAGCATTTT.

The CDR3 DNA reads as TGTGCCAGCAGCTCACTAGCGGGAATGAGAAAGACCCAGTACTTC. Protein: CASSSLAGMRKTQYF. The chain recombines TRBV6-1 with TRBJ2-5; 10 nucleotides line up with TRBD2. Germline trimming cut 6 bases from V and 6 bases from J; bases unmatched to any gene: 10. CDR1 and CDR2 from the germline V gene are MNHNS and SASEGT. CDR3 length equals 15 residues.

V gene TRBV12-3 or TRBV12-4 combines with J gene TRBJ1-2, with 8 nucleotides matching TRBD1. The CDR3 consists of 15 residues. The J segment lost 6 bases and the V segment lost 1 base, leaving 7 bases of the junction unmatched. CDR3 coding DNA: TGTGCCAGCAGTTTAGAGACAGGGGTAGCGGATGGCTACACCTTC. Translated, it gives CASSLETGVADGYTF.